The 15 T cell receptor beta chains presented below share a single source sample, sequenced in a study of T-cell memory formation after mild COVID-19. MiXCR was run by TCRdb on the 5' RACE reads, yielding one entry per CDR3 protein. The sample has roughly 140,000 distinct CDR3 sequences; 11% to 15% are singletons. The sequenced sample was PBMCs or a T cell subset sorted from them (not recorded which). These receptors were obtained from an adult woman who had mild COVID-19 (a few samples of this study predate the infection). Cell type and time point are not known.

This rearrangement joins TRBV4-2 to TRBJ1-1; tentative D call: TRBD1 (5 bases). Trimming cost V 3 bases and J 7 bases, with 21 bases left between them. CDR3 length: 16 residues. From germline, CDR1 is LGHNA and CDR2 YNFKEQ. As DNA, the CDR3 is TGTGCCAGCAGCCATCAAACAGGTGGTTCAGCCGATGAAGCTTTCTTT. Residues: CASSHQTGGSADEAFF.

Only a few counts were recorded for this clonotype. The J gene is TRBJ1-2, the V gene TRBV6-5, with D unresolved. CDR1 and CDR2 from the germline V gene are MNHEY and SVGAGI. V lost 7 bases and J lost 4, with 16 bases in between. CDR3 length: 14 residues. This CDR3 reads CASMGGGLRYGYTF. The DNA of the CDR3 is TGTGCCAGCATGGGAGGAGGGTTACGCTATGGCTACACCTTC.

This clonotype was detected only a few times. The chain links TRBV20-1 to TRBJ2-1; TRBD2 might be the D (6 bases). Deletions cut 0 bases from V and 9 bases from J, with 12 bases between. Looked up from germline, CDR1 is DFQATT and CDR2 is SNEGSKA (reference sequence). The CDR3 runs 13 residues. CDR3 region: CSARDRASAEQFF. CDR3 sequence (DNA): TGCAGTGCTAGAGATCGGGCTAGCGCTGAGCAGTTCTTC.

As regards this clonotype: Germline and junction disagree at one end, which may indicate a read error. The chain employs TRBV7-7 and TRBJ2-2; 13 bases are shared with TRBD2. Germline V gene lookup returns CDR1 SSHAT and CDR2 FNYEAQ (reference sequence). The CDR3 has 16 residues. The CDR3 is CASSFWTSGSTGELFF. The CDR3 bases are TGTGCTAGCAGCTTCTGGACTAGCGGGAGCACCGGGGAGCTGTTTTTT.

This clonotype appeared a few times. The gene calls are TRBV6-5 and TRBJ2-1; 10 nucleotides agree with TRBD1. The CDR3 is 14 residues long. Germline CDR1 and CDR2: MNHEY and SVGAGI. J was trimmed by 7 bases and V by 7 bases; bases with no gene match: 7. The CDR3 region has the DNA TGTGCCAGCACCTCCGGACAGGGGGTTAATGAGCAGTTCTTC. It translates to CASTSGQGVNEQFF.

The J gene is TRBJ2-5, the V gene TRBV11-2, with TRBD1 identical over 8 bases. Germline V gene data show CDR1 as SGHAT and CDR2 as FQNNGV. The CDR3 covers 16 residues. The ends lost 0 bases at V and 4 bases at J; junction bases unmatched: 7. The CDR3: CASSLEHQGAGETQYF. The CDR3 region has the DNA TGTGCCAGCAGCTTAGAGCACCAGGGGGCTGGAGAGACCCAGTACTTC. The full variable domain, rest sourced from reference TRBV11-2 and TRBJ2-5, is EAGVAQSPRYKIIEKRQSVAFWCNPISGHATLYWYQQILGQGPKLLIQFQNNGVVDDSQLPKDRFSAERLKGVDSTLKIQPAKLEDSAVYLCASSLEHQGAGETQYFGPGTRLLVL.

The V call is TRBV29-1, the J call TRBJ1-2; D is possibly TRBD1 (5 bases). Between the trimmed V and J ends, which lost 3 bases and 5 bases, there was a span of 19 bases. The V gene's germline CDR1 is SQVTM and CDR2 ANQGSEA. The CDR3 has 15 residues. CDR3 sequence (DNA): TGCAGCGTTGATTTGGGGGGAGGGGCTGGATATGGCTACACCTTC. Amino acids: CSVDLGGGAGYGYTF.

This clonotype was counted between two and nine times. The chain links TRBV19 to TRBJ1-1; unclear D gene. This CDR3 has 14 residues. Trimming left V 1 base short and J 1 base short, with 7 bases between. Germline loops: CDR1 LNHDA, CDR2 SQIVND (reference sequence). The CDR3 here is CASSIVQANTEAFF. The CDR3 DNA is TGTGCCAGTAGTATAGTGCAGGCGAACACTGAAGCTTTCTTT.

The chain couples TRBV5-1 to TRBJ1-3; no clear D. The CDR3 consists of 17 residues. Germline V gene sequence: CDR1 SGHRS, CDR2 YFSETQ. V dropped 4 bases and J dropped 0 bases, with 17 bases sitting between them. The CDR3, as DNA: TGCGCCAGCAGCGCGGCCGTCGGGCAGTTCTCTGGAAACACCATATATTTT. Its protein product is CASSAAVGQFSGNTIYF.

This clonotype was detected a few times. The V and J genes are TRBV29-1 and TRBJ2-1; possibly TRBD1 or TRBD2 for D (6 bases each). CDR1 SQVTM and CDR2 ANQGSEA come from the germline V gene. V was pared by 8 bases and J by 3 bases, with 17 bases between. The CDR3 spans 14 residues. CDR3 sequence: CSPVYAGHYNEQFF. As DNA, the CDR3 is TGCAGCCCGGTATACGCGGGACACTACAATGAGCAGTTCTTC.

This chain connects TRBV5-1 to TRBJ2-4, with 15 bases fitting TRBD2. The CDR3 sequence is 16 residues long. Trimming cost V 2 bases and J 12 bases; bases outside gene matches: 9. Germline CDR1 and CDR2: SGHRS and YFSETQ. CDR3 protein: CASSFLEGLAGGPQYF. The CDR3 nucleotides read TGCGCCAGCAGCTTTCTAGAAGGACTAGCGGGAGGGCCTCAGTACTTC. Based on the CDR3 plus reference TRBV5-1 and TRBJ2-4, the full variable domain is KAGVTQTPRYLIKTRGQQVTLSCSPISGHRSVSWYQQTPGQGLQFLFEYFSETQRNKGNFPGRFSGRQFSNSRSEMNVSTLELGDSALYLCASSFLEGLAGGPQYFGAGTRLSVL.

Many counts were recorded for this clonotype. The V call is TRBV7-3, the J call TRBJ2-3; D remains unclear. Germline-derived CDR1 and CDR2 are SGHTA and FQGTGA. Trimming removed 4 bases from V and 3 bases from J, with 8 bases in between. This CDR3 comprises 13 residues. Here the CDR3 DNA reads TGTGCCAGCAGCTCCTACCGAACAGATACGCAGTATTTT. It encodes CASSSYRTDTQYF.

The chain links TRBV3-1 to TRBJ2-6; TRBD2 is a possible D gene (6 bases). Germline CDR1 and CDR2: LGHDT and YNNKEL (reference sequence). The CDR3 totals 17 residues. Trimming stripped 5 bases from V and 0 bases from J, with 14 bases between. This CDR3 is CASSAGTPPSGANVLTF. Here the CDR3 DNA reads TGTGCCAGCAGCGCCGGGACTCCTCCCTCTGGGGCCAACGTCCTGACTTTC.

The V and J genes are TRBV7-6 and TRBJ2-2, with 10 nucleotides matching TRBD1. The CDR3 loop spans 15 amino acids. The V and J ends lost 4 bases and 7 bases, in that order; junction bases with no gene match: 6. Germline V lookup: CDR1 SGHVS, CDR2 FNYEAQ. The DNA of the CDR3 is TGTGCCAGCAGCTCCCGACAGGGGGCAAGCGGGGAGCTGTTTTTT. It specifies CASSSRQGASGELFF.

In its sample, this clonotype was seen a few times. The J gene is TRBJ2-1, the V gene TRBV29-1, with 7 bases aligning to TRBD1. Trimming at V came to 8 bases and at J to 8 bases, leaving 6 bases not matched to a gene. CDR3 length: 11 amino acids. Germline values: CDR1 SQVTM, CDR2 ANQGSEA. The CDR3 DNA is TGCAGCATATCACAGGGGTATGAGCAGTTCTTC. It encodes CSISQGYEQFF.